These T cell receptor beta chains were read from a single sample in a study of blood T cell repertoires in COVID-19. Produced via immunoSEQ multiplex PCR; TCRdb's table is partial and in-frame only. The data show 80,000 to 95,000 clones, about four fifths seen once. The sample comprised peripheral blood. Receptor source: a man at least 80 years old with COVID-19, enrolled during active disease. Both conserved end residues are part of each CDR3. A D gene is named only where the DNA matches it firmly. Expanded clones get a size class; other rows say once, few or many, or leave the size out.

D gene: TRBD2; J gene: TRBJ2-3; clone size: .; V gene: TRBV29-1; CDR3 protein: CSVELAGGHTDTQYF; CDR3 DNA: TGCAGCGTTGAACTAGCGGGAGGGCACACAGATACGCAGTATTTT
D gene: TRBD1; J gene: TRBJ1-6; clone size: .; V gene: TRBV5-4; CDR3 protein: CANSLRAGQGSSPLHF; CDR3 DNA: TGTGCCAACAGCTTGAGGGCGGGACAGGGTAGTTCACCCCTCCACTTT
D gene: .; J gene: TRBJ2-7; clone size: .; V gene: TRBV15; CDR3 protein: CATSRGGVEGGFYEQYF; CDR3 DNA: TGTGCCACCAGCAGAGGAGGGGTAGAAGGGGGTTTTTACGAGCAGTACTTC
D gene: TRBD1; J gene: TRBJ1-4; clone size: .; V gene: TRBV5-6; CDR3 protein: CASSLWMTGWDEKLFF; CDR3 DNA: TGTGCCAGCAGCTTGTGGATGACAGGGTGGGATGAAAAACTGTTTTTT
D gene: TRBD2; J gene: TRBJ2-2; clone size: .; V gene: TRBV11-3; CDR3 protein: CASSLGGGPSGELFF; CDR3 DNA: TGTGCCAGCAGCTTAGGCGGGGGGCCGAGCGGGGAGCTGTTTTTT
D gene: TRBD1; J gene: TRBJ2-1; clone size: .; V gene: TRBV3-1/TRBV3-2; CDR3 protein: CASSQGAWDRRNEQFF; CDR3 DNA: TGTGCCAGCAGCCAAGGGGCTTGGGACAGGAGGAATGAGCAGTTCTTC
D gene: TRBD2; J gene: TRBJ2-6; clone size: .; V gene: TRBV30; CDR3 protein: CAWSRGEIGANVLTF; CDR3 DNA: TGTGCCTGGAGTCGGGGGGAAATTGGGGCCAACGTCCTGACTTTC
D gene: .; J gene: TRBJ1-1; clone size: .; V gene: TRBV5-4; CDR3 protein: CASSLGGMNRMNTEAFF; CDR3 DNA: TGTGCCAGCAGCTTGGGAGGTATGAATAGGATGAACACTGAAGCTTTCTTT
D gene: TRBD1; J gene: TRBJ2-2; clone size: .; V gene: TRBV19; CDR3 protein: CASSIRGQGITGELFF; CDR3 DNA: TGTGCCAGTAGTATAAGGGGACAGGGGATCACCGGGGAGCTGTTTTTT
D gene: .; J gene: TRBJ2-3; clone size: .; V gene: TRBV2; CDR3 protein: CASTRGGLNTDTQYF; CDR3 DNA: TGTGCCAGCACCCGGGGAGGACTCAACACAGATACGCAGTATTTT
D gene: TRBD1; J gene: TRBJ2-7; clone size: .; V gene: TRBV5-1; CDR3 protein: CASRATGADEQYF; CDR3 DNA: TGCGCCAGCAGGGCGACAGGGGCGGACGAGCAGTACTTC
D gene: TRBD1; J gene: TRBJ1-2; clone size: .; V gene: TRBV7-8; CDR3 protein: CASSLGQDGNGYTF; CDR3 DNA: TGTGCCAGCAGCTTGGGACAGGACGGGAATGGCTACACCTTC
D gene: .; J gene: TRBJ1-2; clone size: .; V gene: TRBV30; CDR3 protein: CAWSGPGQGIDYGYTF; CDR3 DNA: TGTGCCTGGAGTGGACCGGGACAAGGAATCGACTATGGCTACACCTTC
D gene: .; J gene: TRBJ1-3; clone size: .; V gene: TRBV18; CDR3 protein: CASSPVGATGNTIYF; CDR3 DNA: TGTGCCAGCTCACCTGTGGGGGCCACTGGAAACACCATATATTTT
D gene: .; J gene: TRBJ1-6; clone size: .; V gene: TRBV19; CDR3 protein: CASRPDSSYNSPLHF; CDR3 DNA: TGTGCCAGTAGACCCGACAGCTCCTATAATTCACCCCTCCACTTT
D gene: TRBD1; J gene: TRBJ1-2; clone size: many; V gene: TRBV5-8; CDR3 protein: CASSPHTGAYSQRNGYTF; CDR3 DNA: TGTGCCAGCAGCCCTCATACAGGGGCCTATAGCCAAAGGAATGGCTACACCTTC
D gene: .; J gene: TRBJ1-2; clone size: .; V gene: TRBV5-4; CDR3 protein: CASSLGFGFDGYTF; CDR3 DNA: TGTGCCAGCAGCTTGGGGTTCGGGTTTGACGGCTACACCTTC
D gene: TRBD1; J gene: TRBJ1-2; clone size: few; V gene: TRBV7-3; CDR3 protein: CASSLNPTGGGAYGYTF; CDR3 DNA: TGTGCCAGCAGCTTAAACCCGACAGGGGGGGGTGCCTATGGCTACACCTTC